These T cell receptor beta chains were read from a single sample in a study of blood T cell repertoires in COVID-19. The protocol was immunoSEQ multiplex PCR, while the TCRdb copy is restricted to in-frame clones and leaves out a portion. The sample yields more than 350,000 clones, 80% to 90% seen once. Sequencing was carried out using PBMCs or T cells enriched from blood (not recorded which). These receptors originate from a man between 18 and 35 years old who had recovered from COVID-19. Each CDR3 is given with its conserved first and last residue. The D gene is left open where the match is weak. Size values are once, few and many counts, or a class for expanded clones, and some rows have none.

J,D,size,V,CDR3,DNA
TRBJ2-3,TRBD2,NA,TRBV7-2,CASSLGTSFTDTQYF,TGTGCCAGCAGCTTAGGGACTAGCTTCACAGATACGCAGTATTTT
TRBJ1-3,NA,NA,TRBV18,CASSQRRDNSGNTIYF,TGTGCCAGCTCACAGCGCCGGGACAACTCTGGAAACACCATATATTTT
TRBJ1-4,TRBD1,NA,TRBV6-5,CASSSGGAGEKLFF,TGTGCCAGCAGTTCAGGGGGCGCGGGTGAAAAACTGTTTTTT
TRBJ1-1,TRBD1,once,TRBV7-2,CASSSMTGGVEAFF,TGTGCCAGCAGCTCCATGACAGGGGGTGTTGAAGCTTTCTTT
TRBJ2-7,NA,NA,TRBV30,CAWSGLAGVRGEQYF,TGTGCCTGGAGTGGACTGGCTGGGGTCCGGGGGGAGCAGTACTTC
TRBJ1-6,TRBD1,NA,TRBV19,CASRTRGNSPLHF,TGTGCCAGCAGAACCAGGGGGAACTCACCCCTCCACTTT
TRBJ1-1,TRBD1,NA,TRBV5-1,CASSDPGGDEAFF,TGCGCCAGCTCCGACCCAGGGGGTGATGAAGCTTTCTTT
TRBJ2-1,NA,NA,TRBV5-1,CASFRDLGYNEQFF,TGCGCCAGCTTCCGGGACTTGGGATACAATGAGCAGTTCTTC
TRBJ1-2,NA,NA,TRBV6-5,CASSTPQAPFYGYTF,TGTGCCAGCAGTACCCCACAGGCACCCTTCTATGGCTACACCTTC
TRBJ2-3,NA,NA,TRBV7-2,CASSPSAGSAQYF,TGTGCCAGCAGCCCTTCGGCGGGCAGTGCGCAGTATTTT
TRBJ2-7,NA,NA,TRBV2,CASKAGALYEQYF,TGTGCCAGCAAGGCGGGCGCACTTTACGAGCAGTACTTC
TRBJ1-5,NA,once,TRBV7-9,CASSLGGARSNQPQHF,TGTGCCAGCAGCTTAGGTGGGGCGCGGAGCAATCAGCCCCAGCATTTT
TRBJ2-1,TRBD2,NA,TRBV14,CASSQQSGSSYNEQFF,TGTGCCAGCAGCCAACAGAGCGGGAGCTCCTACAATGAGCAGTTCTTC
TRBJ1-1,NA,NA,TRBV4-1,CASSQVRGELQDTEAFF,TGCGCCAGCAGCCAAGTCAGGGGCGAATTACAGGACACTGAAGCTTTCTTT
TRBJ2-7,NA,few,TRBV4-2,CASSQSAENSYEQYF,TGTGCCAGCAGCCAATCAGCGGAAAACTCCTACGAGCAGTACTTC
TRBJ1-2,NA,NA,TRBV4-1,CASSQDRGVDYGYTF,TGCGCCAGCAGCCAAGATCGGGGAGTGGACTATGGCTACACCTTC
TRBJ1-2,NA,NA,TRBV2,CATETKDLTGRSYGYTF,TGTGCCACCGAGACCAAGGATTTGACAGGTCGGAGCTATGGCTACACCTTC
TRBJ1-1,TRBD1,NA,TRBV5-1,CASSRTGNTEAFF,TGCGCCAGCAGCCGGACAGGGAACACTGAAGCTTTCTTT